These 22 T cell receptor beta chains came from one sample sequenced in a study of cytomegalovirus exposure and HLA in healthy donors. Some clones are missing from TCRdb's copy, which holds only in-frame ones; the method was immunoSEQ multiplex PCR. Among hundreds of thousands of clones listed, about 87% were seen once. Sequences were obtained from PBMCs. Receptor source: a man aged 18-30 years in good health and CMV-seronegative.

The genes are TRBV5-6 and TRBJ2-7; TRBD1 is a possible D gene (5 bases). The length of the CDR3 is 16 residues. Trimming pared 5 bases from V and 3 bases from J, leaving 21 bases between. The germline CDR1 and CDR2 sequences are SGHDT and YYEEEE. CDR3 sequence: CASRGAYDSTLYEQYF. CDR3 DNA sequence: TGTGCCAGCAGAGGAGCCTACGACAGTACCCTCTACGAGCAGTACTTC.

The chain's CDR3 is CASGDGGFYGYTF. As DNA, the CDR3 is TGTGCCAGTGGGGACGGAGGGTTTTATGGCTACACCTTC. This chain connects TRBV19 to TRBJ1-2, with D tentatively TRBD1 (5 bases). V lost 8 bases and J 5 bases, leaving 15 bases between the germline ends. CDR3 length: 13 amino acids. Germline CDR1 and CDR2: LNHDA and SQIVND (reference sequence). Full variable domain (outside the CDR3, taken from reference TRBV19 and TRBJ1-2): DGGITQSPKYLFRKEGQNVTLSCEQNLNHDAMYWYRQDPGQGLRLIYYSQIVNDFQKGDIAEGYSVSREKKESFPLTVTSAQKNPTAFYLCASGDGGFYGYTFGSGTRLTVV.

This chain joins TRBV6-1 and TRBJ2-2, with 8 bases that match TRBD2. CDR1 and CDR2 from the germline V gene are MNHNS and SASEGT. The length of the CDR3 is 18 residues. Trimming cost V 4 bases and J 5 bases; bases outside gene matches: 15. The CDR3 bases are TGTGCCAGCAGTGGTCGGACCGGGACTAGGGGATTAACCGGGGAGCTGTTTTTT. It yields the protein CASSGRTGTRGLTGELFF.

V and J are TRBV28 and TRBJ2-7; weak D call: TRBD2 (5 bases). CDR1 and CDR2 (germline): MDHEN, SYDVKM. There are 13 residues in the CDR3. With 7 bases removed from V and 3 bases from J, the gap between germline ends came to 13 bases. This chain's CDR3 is CASTSWAGYEQYF. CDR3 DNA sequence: TGTGCCAGCACCTCCTGGGCGGGCTACGAGCAGTACTTC.

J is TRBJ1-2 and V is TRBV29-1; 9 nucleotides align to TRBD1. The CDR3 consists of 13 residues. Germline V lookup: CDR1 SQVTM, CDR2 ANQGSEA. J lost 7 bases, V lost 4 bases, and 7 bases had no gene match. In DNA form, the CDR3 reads TGCAGCGTTGCCGGGGGACAGGGTCTTGGCTACACCTTC. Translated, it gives CSVAGGQGLGYTF.

CDR3 coding DNA: TGTGCCAGCAGCTTGAGACAGGGGAGCTCAGATACGCAGTATTTT. Encoded protein: CASSLRQGSSDTQYF. The chain combines TRBV5-6 with TRBJ2-3; 8 bases fit TRBD1. V was pared by 1 base and J by 4 bases, with 5 bases of the junction left unmatched. This CDR3 has 15 residues. Germline CDR1 reads SGHDT; CDR2 reads YYEEEE.

The CDR3 nucleotides are TGTGCCAGCAGCCGACCGACAGGGTTCGGAAACACCATATATTTT. This sequence encodes CASSRPTGFGNTIYF. The chain couples TRBV7-2 to TRBJ1-3; 7 nucleotides line up with TRBD1. The CDR3 is 15 residues long. CDR1 is SGHTA, CDR2 FQGNSA, per germline. The J segment lost 4 bases and the V segment lost 5 bases, leaving 8 bases of the junction unmatched.

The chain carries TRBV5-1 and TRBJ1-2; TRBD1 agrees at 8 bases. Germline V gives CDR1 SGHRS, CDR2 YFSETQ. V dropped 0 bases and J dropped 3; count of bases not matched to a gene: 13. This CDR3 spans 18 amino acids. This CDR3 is CASSLDGTGYPRDYGYTF. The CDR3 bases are TGCGCCAGCAGCTTGGACGGGACAGGATATCCGAGAGACTATGGCTACACCTTC.

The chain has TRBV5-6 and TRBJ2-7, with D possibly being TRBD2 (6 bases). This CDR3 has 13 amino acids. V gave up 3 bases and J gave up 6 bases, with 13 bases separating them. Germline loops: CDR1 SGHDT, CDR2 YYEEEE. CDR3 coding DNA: TGTGCCAGCAGCTACGGGAGAAGAGGCGAGCAGTACTTC. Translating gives CASSYGRRGEQYF.

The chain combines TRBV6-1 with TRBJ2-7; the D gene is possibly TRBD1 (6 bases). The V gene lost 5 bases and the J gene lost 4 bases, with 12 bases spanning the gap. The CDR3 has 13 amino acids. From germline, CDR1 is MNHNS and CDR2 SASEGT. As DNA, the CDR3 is TGTGCCAGCAGTCCGGGACAAATATACGAGCAGTACTTC. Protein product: CASSPGQIYEQYF.

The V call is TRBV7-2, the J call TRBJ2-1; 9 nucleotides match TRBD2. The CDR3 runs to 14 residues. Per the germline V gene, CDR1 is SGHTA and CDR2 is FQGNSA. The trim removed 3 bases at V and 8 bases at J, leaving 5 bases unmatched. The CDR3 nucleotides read TGTGCCAGCAGCTTCGCGGGGGGGACCCATGAGCAGTTCTTC. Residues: CASSFAGGTHEQFF. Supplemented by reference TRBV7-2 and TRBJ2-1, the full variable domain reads GAGVSQSPSNKVTEKGKDVELRCDPISGHTALYWYRQSLGQGLEFLIYFQGNSAPDKSGLPSDRFSAERTGGSVSTLTIQRTQQEDSAVYLCASSFAGGTHEQFFGPGTRLTVL.

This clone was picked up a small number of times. CDR3 sequence (DNA): TGTGCCAGGGGGGGAACACCCCTCCACTTT. Protein product: CARGGTPLHF. The chain links TRBV7-3 to TRBJ1-6; D may be TRBD1 (5 bases). V dropped 9 bases and J dropped 11 bases, with 8 bases sitting between them. In germline, CDR1 is SGHTA, CDR2 FQGTGA. This CDR3 has 10 residues.

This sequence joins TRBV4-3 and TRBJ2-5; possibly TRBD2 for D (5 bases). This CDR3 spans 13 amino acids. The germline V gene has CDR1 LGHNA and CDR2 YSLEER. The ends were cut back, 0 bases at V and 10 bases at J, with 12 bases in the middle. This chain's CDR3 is CASSQDRFGVQYF. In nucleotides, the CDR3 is TGCGCCAGCAGCCAAGATCGTTTCGGGGTCCAGTACTTC.

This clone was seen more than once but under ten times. CDR3 sequence: CASSPPTGRNTEAFF. The CDR3 coding sequence is TGTGCCAGCAGCCCCCCGACTGGGAGGAACACTGAAGCTTTCTTT. The chain joins TRBV7-9 to TRBJ1-1; no firm D call. The germline V gene encodes CDR1 SEHNR and CDR2 FQNEAQ (reference sequence). Trimming removed 5 bases at V and 1 base at J, with 14 bases between. This CDR3 is built from 15 residues.

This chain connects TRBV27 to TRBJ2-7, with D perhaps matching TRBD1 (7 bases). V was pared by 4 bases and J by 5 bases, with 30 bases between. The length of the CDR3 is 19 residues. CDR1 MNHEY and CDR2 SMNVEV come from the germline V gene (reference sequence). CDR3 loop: CASSSLDRVDAAGFHEQYF. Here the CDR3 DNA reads TGTGCCAGCAGTTCCCTCGACAGGGTAGATGCCGCGGGGTTCCACGAGCAGTACTTC.

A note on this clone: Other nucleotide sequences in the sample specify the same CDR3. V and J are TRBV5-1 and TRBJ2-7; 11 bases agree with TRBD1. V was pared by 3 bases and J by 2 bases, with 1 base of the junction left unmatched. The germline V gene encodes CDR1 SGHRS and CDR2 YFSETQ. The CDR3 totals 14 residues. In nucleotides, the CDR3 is TGCGCCAGCAGCTCGGGACAGGGGGCCTACGAGCAGTACTTC. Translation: CASSSGQGAYEQYF.

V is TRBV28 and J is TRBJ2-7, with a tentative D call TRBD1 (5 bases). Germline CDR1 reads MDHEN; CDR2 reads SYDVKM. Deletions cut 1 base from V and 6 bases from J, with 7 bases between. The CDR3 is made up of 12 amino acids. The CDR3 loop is CASSLSQGEQYF. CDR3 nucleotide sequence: TGTGCCAGCAGTTTATCGCAGGGCGAGCAGTACTTC.

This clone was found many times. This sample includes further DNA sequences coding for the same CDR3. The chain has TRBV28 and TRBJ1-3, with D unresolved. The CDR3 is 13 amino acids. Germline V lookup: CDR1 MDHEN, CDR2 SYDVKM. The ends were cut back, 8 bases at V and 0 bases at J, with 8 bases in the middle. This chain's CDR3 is CASAEVSGNTIYF. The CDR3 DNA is TGTGCCAGCGCAGAAGTCTCTGGAAACACCATATATTTT.

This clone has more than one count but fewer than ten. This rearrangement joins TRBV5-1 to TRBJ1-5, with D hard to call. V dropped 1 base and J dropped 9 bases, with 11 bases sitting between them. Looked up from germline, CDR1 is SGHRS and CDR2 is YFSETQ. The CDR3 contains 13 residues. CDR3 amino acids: CASSLNGVRPQHF. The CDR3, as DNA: TGCGCCAGCAGCTTGAACGGTGTTCGGCCCCAGCATTTT.

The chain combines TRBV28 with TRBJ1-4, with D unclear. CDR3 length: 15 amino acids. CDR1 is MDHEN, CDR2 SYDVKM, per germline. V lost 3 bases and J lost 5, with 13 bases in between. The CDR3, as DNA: TGTGCCAGCAGTTTGGAGGGCGCTCCCAATGAAAAACTGTTTTTT. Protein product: CASSLEGAPNEKLFF. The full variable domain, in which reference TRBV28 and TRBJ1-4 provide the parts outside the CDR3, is DVKVTQSSRYLVKRTGEKVFLECVQDMDHENMFWYRQDPGLGLRLIYFSYDVKMKEKGDIPEGYSVSREKKERFSLILESASTNQTSMYLCASSLEGAPNEKLFFGSGTQLSVL.

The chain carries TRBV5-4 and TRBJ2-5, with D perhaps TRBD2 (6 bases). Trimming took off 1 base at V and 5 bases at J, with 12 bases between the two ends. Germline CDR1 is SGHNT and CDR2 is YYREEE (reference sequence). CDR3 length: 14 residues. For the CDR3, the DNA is TGTGCCAGCAGCTTGCCTGGTGGGGGGGAGACCCAGTACTTC. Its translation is CASSLPGGGETQYF.

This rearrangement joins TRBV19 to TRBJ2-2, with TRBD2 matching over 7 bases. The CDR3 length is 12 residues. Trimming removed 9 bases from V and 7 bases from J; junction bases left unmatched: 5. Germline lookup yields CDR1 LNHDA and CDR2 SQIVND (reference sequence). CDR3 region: CASRGDFGELFF. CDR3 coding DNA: TGTGCCAGCCGGGGGGACTTCGGGGAGCTGTTTTTT.